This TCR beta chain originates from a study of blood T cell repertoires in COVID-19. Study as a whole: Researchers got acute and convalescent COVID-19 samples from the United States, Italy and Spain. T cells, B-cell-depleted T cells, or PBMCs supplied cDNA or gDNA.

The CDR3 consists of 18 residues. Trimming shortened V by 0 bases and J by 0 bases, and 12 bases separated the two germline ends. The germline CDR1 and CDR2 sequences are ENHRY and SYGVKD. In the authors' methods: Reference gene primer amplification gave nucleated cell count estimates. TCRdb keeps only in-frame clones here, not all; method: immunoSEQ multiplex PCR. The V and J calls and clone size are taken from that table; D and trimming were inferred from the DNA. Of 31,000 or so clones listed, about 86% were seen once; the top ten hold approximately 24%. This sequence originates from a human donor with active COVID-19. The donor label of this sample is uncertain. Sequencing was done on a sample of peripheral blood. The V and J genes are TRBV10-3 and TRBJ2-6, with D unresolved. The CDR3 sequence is CAISESATWSSGANVLTF. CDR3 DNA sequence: TGTGCCATCAGTGAGTCGGCAACATGGTCCTCTGGGGCCAACGTCCTGACTTTC.